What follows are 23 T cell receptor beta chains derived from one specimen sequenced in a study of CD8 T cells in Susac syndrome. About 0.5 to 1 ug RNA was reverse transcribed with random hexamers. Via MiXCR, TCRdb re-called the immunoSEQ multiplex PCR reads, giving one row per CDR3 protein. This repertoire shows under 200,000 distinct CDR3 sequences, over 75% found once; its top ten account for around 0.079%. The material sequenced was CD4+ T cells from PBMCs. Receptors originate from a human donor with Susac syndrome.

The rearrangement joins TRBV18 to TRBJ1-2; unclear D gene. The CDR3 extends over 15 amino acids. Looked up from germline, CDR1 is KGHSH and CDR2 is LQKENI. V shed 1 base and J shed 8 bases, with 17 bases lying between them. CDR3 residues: CASSPLPEVNRGYTF. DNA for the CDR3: TGTGCCAGCTCACCACTCCCGGAGGTGAATAGGGGCTACACCTTC.

The CDR3 DNA reads TGCGCCAGCAGTGAGTCCGGGGGGGCAGGTCAGCCCCAGCATTTT. Translating gives CASSESGGAGQPQHF. This chain connects TRBV10-2 to TRBJ1-5, with a tentative D call TRBD1 (6 bases). This CDR3 is 15 amino acids long. Germline CDR1 and CDR2: WSHSY and SAAADI. The V gene lost 0 bases and the J gene lost 6 bases, with 12 bases spanning the gap.

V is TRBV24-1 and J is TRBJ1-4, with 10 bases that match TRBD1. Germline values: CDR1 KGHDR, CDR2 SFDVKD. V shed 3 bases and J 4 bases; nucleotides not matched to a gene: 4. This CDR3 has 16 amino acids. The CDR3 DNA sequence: TGTGCCACCAGTGATACCGGGACAGGGGATAATGAAAAACTGTTTTTT. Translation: CATSDTGTGDNEKLFF.

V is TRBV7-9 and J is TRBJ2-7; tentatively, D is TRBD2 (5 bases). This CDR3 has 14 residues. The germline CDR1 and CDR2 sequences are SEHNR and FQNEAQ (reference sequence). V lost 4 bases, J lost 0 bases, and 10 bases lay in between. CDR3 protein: CASSSTGYSYEQYF. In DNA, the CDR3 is TGTGCCAGCAGCTCGACGGGGTACTCCTACGAGCAGTACTTC.

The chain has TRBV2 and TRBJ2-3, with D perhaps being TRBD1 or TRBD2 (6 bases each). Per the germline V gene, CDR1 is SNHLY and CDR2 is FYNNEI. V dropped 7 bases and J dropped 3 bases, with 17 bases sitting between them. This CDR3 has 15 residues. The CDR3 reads CASTTEGGRTDTQYF. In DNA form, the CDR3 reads TGTGCCAGCACCACAGAGGGGGGAAGGACAGATACGCAGTATTTT.

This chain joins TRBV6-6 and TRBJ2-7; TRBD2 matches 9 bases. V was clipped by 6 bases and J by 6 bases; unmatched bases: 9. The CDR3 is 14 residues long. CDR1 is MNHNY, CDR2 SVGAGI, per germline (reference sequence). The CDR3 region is CASRDRAGGLEQYF. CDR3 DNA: TGTGCCAGCAGGGACCGAGCGGGAGGTCTCGAGCAGTACTTC.

Written as DNA, the CDR3 is TGCGCCAGCAGCGTGACTAGCGGGGGCCAAGAGACCCAGTACTTC. Translating gives CASSVTSGGQETQYF. The rearrangement joins TRBV5-1 to TRBJ2-5, with TRBD2 matching over 12 bases. This CDR3 has 15 amino acids. CDR1 and CDR2 (germline): SGHRS, YFSETQ. The ends lost 4 bases at V and 1 base at J; junction bases unmatched: 2.

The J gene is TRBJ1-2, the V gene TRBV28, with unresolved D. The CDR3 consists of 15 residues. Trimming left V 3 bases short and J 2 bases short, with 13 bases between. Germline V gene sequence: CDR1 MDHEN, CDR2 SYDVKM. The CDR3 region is CASSFFFWKNYGYTF. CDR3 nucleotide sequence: TGTGCCAGCAGTTTCTTCTTCTGGAAGAACTATGGCTACACCTTC.

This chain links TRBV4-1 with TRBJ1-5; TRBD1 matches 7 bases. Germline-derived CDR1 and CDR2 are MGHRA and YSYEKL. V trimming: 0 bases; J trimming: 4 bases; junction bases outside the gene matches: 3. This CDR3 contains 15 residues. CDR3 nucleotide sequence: TGCGCCAGCAGCCAAGATCTACAGGGGAATCAGCCCCAGCATTTT. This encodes CASSQDLQGNQPQHF.

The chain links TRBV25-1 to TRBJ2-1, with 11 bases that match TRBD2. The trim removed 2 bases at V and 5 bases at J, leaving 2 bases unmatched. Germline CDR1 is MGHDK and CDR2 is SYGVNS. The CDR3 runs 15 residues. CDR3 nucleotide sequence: TGTGCCAGCAGTGAACTAGCGGGGGGACACAATGAGCAGTTCTTC. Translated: CASSELAGGHNEQFF.

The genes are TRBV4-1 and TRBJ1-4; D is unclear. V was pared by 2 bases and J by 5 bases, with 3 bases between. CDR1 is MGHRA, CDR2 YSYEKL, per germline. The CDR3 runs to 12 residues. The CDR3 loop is CASSQRNEKLFF. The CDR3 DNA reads TGCGCCAGCAGCCAAAGAAATGAAAAACTGTTTTTT.

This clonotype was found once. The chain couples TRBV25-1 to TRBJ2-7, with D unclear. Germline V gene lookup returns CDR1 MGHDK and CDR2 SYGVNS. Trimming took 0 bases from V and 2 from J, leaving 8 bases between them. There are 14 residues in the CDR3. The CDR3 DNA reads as TGTGCCAGCAGTGAATATGACGGTACCTACGAGCAGTACTTC. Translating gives CASSEYDGTYEQYF.

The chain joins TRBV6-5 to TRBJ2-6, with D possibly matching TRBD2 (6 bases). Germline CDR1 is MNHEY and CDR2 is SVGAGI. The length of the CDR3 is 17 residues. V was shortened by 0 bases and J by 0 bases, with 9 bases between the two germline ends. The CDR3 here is CASSYSVGGSGANVLTF. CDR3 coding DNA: TGTGCCAGCAGTTACTCGGTGGGGGGCTCTGGGGCCAACGTCCTGACTTTC.

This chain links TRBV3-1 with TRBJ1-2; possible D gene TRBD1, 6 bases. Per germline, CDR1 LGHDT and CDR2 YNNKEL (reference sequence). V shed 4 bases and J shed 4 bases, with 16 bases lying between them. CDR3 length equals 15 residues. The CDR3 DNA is TGTGCCAGCAGCCCACGACAGGACGCTGTCTATGGCTACACCTTC. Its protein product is CASSPRQDAVYGYTF.

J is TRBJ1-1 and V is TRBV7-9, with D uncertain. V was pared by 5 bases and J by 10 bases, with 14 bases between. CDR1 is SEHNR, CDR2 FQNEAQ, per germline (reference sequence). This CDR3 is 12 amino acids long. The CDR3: CASSQGSLGAFF. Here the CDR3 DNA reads TGTGCCAGCAGCCAAGGGAGCTTGGGAGCTTTCTTT.

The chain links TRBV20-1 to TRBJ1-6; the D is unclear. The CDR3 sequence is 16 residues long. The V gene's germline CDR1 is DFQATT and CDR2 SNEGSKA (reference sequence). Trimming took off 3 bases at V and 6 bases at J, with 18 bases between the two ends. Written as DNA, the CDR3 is TGCAGTGCTAGCCCAGATACATTCAGTGGTAATTCACCCCTCCACTTT. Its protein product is CSASPDTFSGNSPLHF.

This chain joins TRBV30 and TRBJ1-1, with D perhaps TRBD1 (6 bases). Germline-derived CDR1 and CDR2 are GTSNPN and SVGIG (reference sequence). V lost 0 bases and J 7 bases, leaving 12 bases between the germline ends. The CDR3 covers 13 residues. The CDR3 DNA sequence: TGTGCCTGGAGTGTACAGGGTTTCGGTGAAGCTTTCTTT. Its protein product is CAWSVQGFGEAFF.

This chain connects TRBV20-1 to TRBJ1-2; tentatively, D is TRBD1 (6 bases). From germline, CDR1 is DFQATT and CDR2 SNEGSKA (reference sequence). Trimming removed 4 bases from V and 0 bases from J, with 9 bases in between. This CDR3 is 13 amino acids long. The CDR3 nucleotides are TGCAGTGCTACGGACAGCGCTAACTATGGCTACACCTTC. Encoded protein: CSATDSANYGYTF.

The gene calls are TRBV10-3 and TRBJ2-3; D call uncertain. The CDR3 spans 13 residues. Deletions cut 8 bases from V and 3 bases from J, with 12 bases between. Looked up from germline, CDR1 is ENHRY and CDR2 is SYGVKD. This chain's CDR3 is CAIGDTKTDTQYF. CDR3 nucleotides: TGTGCCATCGGGGATACCAAGACAGATACGCAGTATTTT.

The CDR3 is CASSEQGVYYGYTF. CDR3 nucleotide sequence: TGTGCCAGCAGTGAGCAGGGGGTTTACTATGGCTACACCTTC. The V call is TRBV2, the J call TRBJ1-2; TRBD1 aligns across 7 bases. Germline CDR1 and CDR2: SNHLY and FYNNEI. CDR3 size: 14 residues. J was trimmed by 3 bases and V by 3 bases; bases with no gene match: 4.

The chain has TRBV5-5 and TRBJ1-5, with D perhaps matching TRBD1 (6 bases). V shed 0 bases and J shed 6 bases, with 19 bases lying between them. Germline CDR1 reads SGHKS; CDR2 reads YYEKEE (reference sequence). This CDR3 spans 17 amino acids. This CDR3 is CASSLGEDSSQSQPQHF. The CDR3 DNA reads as TGTGCCAGCAGCTTGGGGGAGGACAGTTCGCAAAGTCAGCCCCAGCATTTT.

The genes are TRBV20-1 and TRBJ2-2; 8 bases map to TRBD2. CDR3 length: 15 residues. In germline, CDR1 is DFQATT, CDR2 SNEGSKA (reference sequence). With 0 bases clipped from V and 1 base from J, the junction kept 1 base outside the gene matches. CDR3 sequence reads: CSARDTSGNTGELFF. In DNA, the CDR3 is TGCAGTGCTAGAGATACTAGCGGGAACACCGGGGAGCTGTTTTTT.

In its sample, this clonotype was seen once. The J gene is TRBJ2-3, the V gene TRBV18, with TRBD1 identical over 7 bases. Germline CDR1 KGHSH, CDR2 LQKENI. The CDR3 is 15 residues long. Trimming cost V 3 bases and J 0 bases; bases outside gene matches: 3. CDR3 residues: CASSPDRTSTDTQYF. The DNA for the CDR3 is TGTGCCAGCTCACCGGACAGGACTAGCACAGATACGCAGTATTTT.